This TCR beta chain was retrieved from a study of blood T cell repertoires in COVID-19. Trimming cost V 8 bases and J 8 bases, with 3 bases left between them. Germline V lookup: CDR1 WNHNN, CDR2 SYGVQD (reference sequence). This CDR3 has 9 amino acids. Only in-frame clones appear in the TCRdb table, and some are missing; sequencing was by immunoSEQ multiplex PCR. The sample lists 100,000 to 150,000 clones, roughly 74% occurring once. Sequenced input: peripheral blood. The chain has TRBV10-1 and TRBJ2-2; no clear D gene. This TCR was sampled from a man aged 80 or over with COVID-19, enrolled during active disease. In DNA form, the CDR3 reads TGCGCCAGCCTAGGGGAGCTGTTTTTT. Translated, it gives CASLGELFF.